Shown below are 8 T cell receptor beta chains from a single sample sequenced in a study of technical replicates of blood from a few donors. The data were produced by immunoSEQ multiplex PCR, yet TCRdb's version contains in-frame clones alone and is incomplete. The data show approximately 79,000 clones, approximately 97% seen once. The sequenced sample was T cells isolated from PBMCs. The receptors were sampled from a human donor in good health.

The CDR3 region has the DNA TGTGCCAGCACTCGGGGGGGCTACAATGAGCAGTTCTTC. It specifies CASTRGGYNEQFF. The V call is TRBV6-5, the J call TRBJ2-1, with TRBD2 matching 8 bases. The CDR3 consists of 13 residues. V gave up 7 bases and J gave up 3 bases; unmatched junction bases: 2. Germline V gene data show CDR1 as MNHEY and CDR2 as SVGAGI.

The chain carries TRBV27 and TRBJ1-5; 7 bases are shared with TRBD1. This CDR3 contains 16 residues. From germline, CDR1 is MNHEY and CDR2 SMNVEV (reference sequence). Unmatched junction bases numbered 4, after V lost 2 bases and J lost 0 bases. The CDR3: CASSLIGQVSNQPQHF. The CDR3 DNA sequence: TGTGCCAGCAGTTTAATCGGACAGGTTAGCAATCAGCCCCAGCATTTT.

The V and J genes are TRBV20-1 and TRBJ2-7, with D perhaps matching TRBD2 (5 bases). V lost 3 bases and J 4 bases, leaving 7 bases between the germline ends. Germline V gene lookup returns CDR1 DFQATT and CDR2 SNEGSKA (reference sequence). The CDR3 runs 11 residues. In DNA form, the CDR3 reads TGCAGTGCTAGTGAGGGATACGAGCAGTACTTC. Translation gives CSASEGYEQYF.

The V call is TRBV5-1, the J call TRBJ2-7, with a weak D call TRBD1 (5 bases). The germline V gene has CDR1 SGHRS and CDR2 YFSETQ. V was cut by 0 bases and J by 2 bases, with 21 bases left in between. The CDR3 spans 18 residues. The CDR3 spells CASSLDWASRRVTYEQYF. CDR3 nucleotide sequence: TGCGCCAGCAGCTTGGATTGGGCCTCTCGCAGGGTGACCTACGAGCAGTACTTC.

V is TRBV29-1 and J is TRBJ2-3; D is ambiguous. Germline CDR1 SQVTM, CDR2 ANQGSEA. Trimming pared 4 bases from V and 0 bases from J, leaving 5 bases between. The CDR3 has 12 residues. The CDR3: CSVAVSTDTQYF. The CDR3 DNA reads as TGCAGCGTTGCTGTGAGCACAGATACGCAGTATTTT.

V gene TRBV5-6 combines with J gene TRBJ2-7, with 7 positions matching TRBD2. This CDR3 spans 16 amino acids. The V segment lost 4 bases and the J segment 2 bases; nucleotides outside the gene matches: 12. CDR1 and CDR2 from the germline V gene are SGHDT and YYEEEE. This CDR3 is CASSLRSWDYTYEQYF. The CDR3 region has the DNA TGTGCCAGCAGCCTACGAAGCTGGGACTACACCTACGAGCAGTACTTC.

CDR3 coding DNA: TGTGCCAGCTCCCGCAGACTAGCGGGAGAGACCGGGGAGCTGTTTTTT. Translation gives CASSRRLAGETGELFF. This rearrangement joins TRBV18 to TRBJ2-2; the match to TRBD2 covers 12 bases. CDR1 and CDR2 (germline): KGHSH, LQKENI. The CDR3 extends over 16 amino acids. With 6 bases clipped from V and 5 bases from J, the junction kept 7 bases outside the gene matches.

This chain uses TRBV6-5 with TRBJ2-3, with D possibly TRBD2 on 6 matching bases. V was pared by 6 bases and J by 3 bases, with 7 bases between. CDR3 length: 12 residues. The V gene's germline CDR1 is MNHEY and CDR2 SVGAGI. CDR3 bases: TGTGCCAGCAGGGAGGGGACAGATACGCAGTATTTT. Translation gives CASREGTDTQYF.